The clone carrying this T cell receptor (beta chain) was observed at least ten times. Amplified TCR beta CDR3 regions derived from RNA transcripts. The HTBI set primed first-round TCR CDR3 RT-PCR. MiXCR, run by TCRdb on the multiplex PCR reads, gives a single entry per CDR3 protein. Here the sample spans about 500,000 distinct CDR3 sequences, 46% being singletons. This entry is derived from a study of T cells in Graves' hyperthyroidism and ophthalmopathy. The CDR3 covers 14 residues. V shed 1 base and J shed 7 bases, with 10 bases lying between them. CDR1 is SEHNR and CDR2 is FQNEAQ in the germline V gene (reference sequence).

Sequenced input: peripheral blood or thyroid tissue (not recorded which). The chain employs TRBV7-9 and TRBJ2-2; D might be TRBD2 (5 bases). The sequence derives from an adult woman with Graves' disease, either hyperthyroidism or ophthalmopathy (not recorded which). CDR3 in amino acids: CASSLGFGNGELFF. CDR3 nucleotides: TGTGCCAGCAGCTTAGGGTTCGGGAACGGGGAGCTGTTTTTT.